A selection of T cell receptor beta chains follows, all from one sample in a study of blood T cell repertoires in COVID-19. The data were produced by immunoSEQ multiplex PCR, yet TCRdb's version contains in-frame clones alone and is incomplete. The data hold 140,000 or so clones, with around 84% observed a single time. Sequenced material: peripheral blood. These receptors were collected from a woman aged 45-65 years with acute or convalescent COVID-19. The CDR3 runs from the conserved cysteine through the conserved F or W. Each record gives: clone size, J gene, D gene, V gene, CDR3 DNA, CDR3 protein. The D gene is left open where the match is weak. The listing skips clone size in some rows; elsewhere it reads once, few, many or a size class.

size: few
J: TRBJ2-7
D: TRBD1
V: TRBV3-1/TRBV3-2
DNA: TGTGCCAGCAGCCAAGGAACAGGGGTCTACGAGCAGTACTTC
CDR3: CASSQGTGVYEQYF

size: -
J: TRBJ2-1
D: TRBD1
V: TRBV13
DNA: TGTGCCAGCAGCCTTCCCCCCGGGACAGATTTCGCGGGTGAGCAGTTCTTC
CDR3: CASSLPPGTDFAGEQFF

size: -
J: TRBJ2-7
D: TRBD2
V: TRBV2
DNA: TGTGCCAGCAGTGGTGGAGCGGGGGCAAGCTCCTACGAGCAGTACTTC
CDR3: CASSGGAGASSYEQYF

size: -
J: TRBJ1-5
D: -
V: TRBV10-3
DNA: TGTGCCATCAGTGAGTCCACCTACAATCAGCCCCAGCATTTT
CDR3: CAISESTYNQPQHF

size: few
J: TRBJ1-4
D: TRBD1
V: TRBV28
DNA: TGTGCCAGCAGTGCCGGGACAGGGTTAGCAACTAATGAAAAACTGTTTTTT
CDR3: CASSAGTGLATNEKLFF

size: -
J: TRBJ2-1
D: -
V: TRBV9
DNA: TGTGCCAGCAGCGTAGGCACAGGGGAGCAGTTCTTC
CDR3: CASSVGTGEQFF

size: -
J: TRBJ1-1
D: -
V: TRBV15
DNA: TGTGCCACCAGCAGAGGGGCGTACAGGGAGAACACTGAAGCTTTCTTT
CDR3: CATSRGAYRENTEAFF

size: -
J: TRBJ1-6
D: TRBD1
V: TRBV6-1
DNA: TGTGCCAGCAGTGAAGGGTGGACAGGGGGGGATGGAAGGTCACCCCTCCACTTT
CDR3: CASSEGWTGGDGRSPLHF

size: -
J: TRBJ2-1
D: TRBD2
V: TRBV5-4
DNA: TGTGCCAGCAGCTTGGCGGGAGGGCAGGCCCTATACAATGAGCAGTTCTTC
CDR3: CASSLAGGQALYNEQFF

size: once
J: TRBJ1-3
D: -
V: TRBV4-2
DNA: TGTGCCAGCAGCCAAGAACGAGAGTCTGGAAACACCATATATTTT
CDR3: CASSQERESGNTIYF

size: -
J: TRBJ1-3
D: -
V: TRBV28
DNA: TGTGCCAGCAGTACCCCGGGGGGCGGGAGCTCTGGAAACACCATATATTTT
CDR3: CASSTPGGGSSGNTIYF

size: -
J: TRBJ1-2
D: -
V: TRBV6-2/TRBV6-3
DNA: TGTGCCAGCAGTAGGGGAAATACCGTCTATGGCTACACCTTC
CDR3: CASSRGNTVYGYTF

size: -
J: TRBJ1-5
D: -
V: TRBV3-1/TRBV3-2
DNA: TGTGCCAGCAGCCAAGCAGGGTTTCGCGGCAATCAGCCCCAGCATTTT
CDR3: CASSQAGFRGNQPQHF

size: -
J: TRBJ1-1
D: -
V: TRBV27
DNA: TGTGCCAGCAGTTTAACCTACGTATCGACTGAAGCTTTCTTT
CDR3: CASSLTYVSTEAFF

size: once
J: TRBJ1-3
D: -
V: TRBV5-6
DNA: TGTGCCAGCAGCACTTACTCAGGGGAAGGAAACACCATATATTTT
CDR3: CASSTYSGEGNTIYF

size: -
J: TRBJ1-2
D: -
V: TRBV5-1
DNA: TGCGCCAGCAGCTTTTCCGAGACAGAGAGAACCGAGAACTATGGCTACACCTTC
CDR3: CASSFSETERTENYGYTF

size: -
J: TRBJ1-6
D: -
V: TRBV30
DNA: TGTGCCTTTAACGGGGGGCGGAATTCACCCCTCCACTTT
CDR3: CAFNGGRNSPLHF

size: -
J: TRBJ2-1
D: -
V: TRBV9
DNA: TGTGCCAGCAGCGTTTCTAGCTCCTACAATGAGCAGTTCTTC
CDR3: CASSVSSSYNEQFF

size: -
J: TRBJ1-5
D: TRBD1
V: TRBV28
DNA: TGTGCCAGCTTCAGGGGGTTGGGTCAGCCCCAGCATTTT
CDR3: CASFRGLGQPQHF

size: once
J: TRBJ1-5
D: TRBD1
V: TRBV19
DNA: TGTGCCAGTAGTATTATTGGGACAGGGCCTAATCAGCCCCAGCATTTT
CDR3: CASSIIGTGPNQPQHF

size: many
J: TRBJ2-3
D: TRBD1
V: TRBV7-3
DNA: TGTGCCAGCAGCCTCGGTGGGACAGGACCTTTTTCCGATACGCAGTATTTT
CDR3: CASSLGGTGPFSDTQYF

size: -
J: TRBJ2-1
D: -
V: TRBV5-1
DNA: TGCGCCAGCAGCCCCGGGGAGGTGAATGAGCAGTTCTTC
CDR3: CASSPGEVNEQFF

size: -
J: TRBJ2-5
D: -
V: TRBV6-5
DNA: TGTGCCAGCAGTTACTCCTACCAAGAGACCCAGTACTTC
CDR3: CASSYSYQETQYF

size: -
J: TRBJ1-2
D: TRBD1
V: TRBV3-1/TRBV3-2
DNA: TGTGCCAGCAGCCAAGGGACAGGGGGAGGTGGCTACACCTTC
CDR3: CASSQGTGGGGYTF

size: -
J: TRBJ2-7
D: -
V: TRBV14
DNA: TGTGCCAGCAGCCGAGAGTACAACTACGAGCAGTACTTC
CDR3: CASSREYNYEQYF

size: -
J: TRBJ2-2
D: -
V: TRBV28
DNA: TGTGCCAGCAGAACCGAGAGTTTCGGCACCGGGGAGCTGTTTTTT
CDR3: CASRTESFGTGELFF

size: -
J: TRBJ2-7
D: -
V: TRBV28
DNA: TGTGCCAGCAGTCCCGGGACCTACGAGCAGTACTTC
CDR3: CASSPGTYEQYF

size: -
J: TRBJ1-2
D: TRBD1
V: TRBV5-6
DNA: TGTGCCAGCAGCTCGGGACAGATAGATGGCTACACCTTC
CDR3: CASSSGQIDGYTF

size: -
J: TRBJ1-1
D: TRBD1
V: TRBV28
DNA: TGTGCCAGCAGTTTATATGGACAGGGTAGTGTCACTGAAGCTTTCTTT
CDR3: CASSLYGQGSVTEAFF

size: -
J: TRBJ2-5
D: TRBD2
V: TRBV7-3
DNA: TGTGCCAGCAGCGCCGGGACTAGGCAGAGTACCCAGTACTTC
CDR3: CASSAGTRQSTQYF

size: -
J: TRBJ2-5
D: -
V: TRBV9
DNA: TGTGCCAGCAGCAGTGGAGAGGGAGAGACCCAGTACTTC
CDR3: CASSSGEGETQYF

size: -
J: TRBJ1-1
D: -
V: TRBV29-1
DNA: TGCAGCGCCAGAACCAACCGGGAAAACACTGAAGCTTTCTTT
CDR3: CSARTNRENTEAFF

size: -
J: TRBJ1-5
D: -
V: TRBV10-3
DNA: TGTGCCGTCTCCGGGGGGGATCAGCCCCAGCATTTT
CDR3: CAVSGGDQPQHF

size: -
J: TRBJ1-5
D: -
V: TRBV4-2
DNA: TGTGCCAGCAGCCAAGATTTAAGGGGACAGCCCCAGCATTTT
CDR3: CASSQDLRGQPQHF

size: -
J: TRBJ2-5
D: TRBD2
V: TRBV7-6
DNA: TGTGCCAGCAGCCCGACTAGCGGGGGCCAAGAGACCCAGTACTTC
CDR3: CASSPTSGGQETQYF

size: -
J: TRBJ2-7
D: TRBD2
V: TRBV30
DNA: TGTGCCTGGAGTGTAGGGACTAGCGAGCAGTACTTC
CDR3: CAWSVGTSEQYF

size: -
J: TRBJ1-4
D: TRBD1
V: TRBV15
DNA: TGTGCCACCAGCAGAGTATCCGGGACAGGGAACGAAAAACTGTTTTTT
CDR3: CATSRVSGTGNEKLFF

size: -
J: TRBJ2-3
D: TRBD2
V: TRBV9
DNA: TGTGCCAGCAGCCGAACTAGCGGGGGGGCCAGGGGCACAGATACGCAGTATTTT
CDR3: CASSRTSGGARGTDTQYF

size: -
J: TRBJ2-7
D: TRBD1
V: TRBV5-1
DNA: TGCGCCAGCAGCTTGGCCGGGACAGGGGAGCGCGAGCAGTACTTC
CDR3: CASSLAGTGEREQYF

size: -
J: TRBJ1-4
D: -
V: TRBV23-1
DNA: TGCGCCAGCACCCATCAGTTGGGAGGTCACAGCCGTGAAAAACTGTTTTTT
CDR3: CASTHQLGGHSREKLFF

size: -
J: TRBJ2-5
D: -
V: TRBV23-1
DNA: TGCGCCAGCAGTCAAACCTCAAGGACAAATAGAAGGGCGGAGACCCAGTACTTC
CDR3: CASSQTSRTNRRAETQYF

size: -
J: TRBJ2-3
D: TRBD1
V: TRBV6-4
DNA: TGTGCCAGCAGCGAAGACGGGGACAGGGGTGATACGCAGTATTTT
CDR3: CASSEDGDRGDTQYF

size: once
J: TRBJ2-3
D: -
V: TRBV3-1/TRBV3-2
DNA: TGTGCCAGCAGCCGCGGGGCCGGGGCAGATACGCAGTATTTT
CDR3: CASSRGAGADTQYF

size: -
J: TRBJ2-1
D: -
V: TRBV7-3
DNA: TGTGCCAGCAGCTACGGTGTATCCAATGAGCAGTTCTTC
CDR3: CASSYGVSNEQFF

size: -
J: TRBJ1-2
D: TRBD1
V: TRBV6-2/TRBV6-3
DNA: TGTGCCAGCAGTTACCAGGGACAGGGATACGGCTACACCTTC
CDR3: CASSYQGQGYGYTF

size: -
J: TRBJ1-2
D: -
V: TRBV6-2/TRBV6-3
DNA: TGTGCCAGCAGTTGGCGGTTAGGACAGTCAACTAACTATGGCTACACCTTC
CDR3: CASSWRLGQSTNYGYTF

size: -
J: TRBJ2-1
D: TRBD2
V: TRBV9
DNA: TGTGCCAGCAGCGTATCAGTAGCGGGGGGACATGAGCAGTTCTTC
CDR3: CASSVSVAGGHEQFF

size: few
J: TRBJ1-2
D: TRBD1
V: TRBV6-5
DNA: TGTGCCAGCAGTTACTCCAGGACAGGGGGCAACTATGGCTACACCTTC
CDR3: CASSYSRTGGNYGYTF